The clone carrying this TCR beta chain was found many times. What it recognizes is unknown. CDR1 is SEHNR and CDR2 is FQNEAQ in the germline V gene (reference sequence). This CDR3 spans 14 amino acids. Between the trimmed V and J ends, which lost 2 bases and 1 base, there was a span of 9 bases. This sample is part of a study of regulatory T cells in long-lasting Graves disease. Study observations and caveats: Accuracy might have suffered from few samples.

Combining iRepertoire HTBI primers with Arm-PCR of CDR3 regions, the authors built TCR beta libraries. Authors' analysis steps: The samples yielded fewer than 75 TRBV and 14 to 15 TRBJ segments. TCRdb independently ran MiXCR on the multiplex PCR reads; one entry per CDR3 protein. The V and J calls here are based on TCRdb, not the publication. This sample has 350,000 to 500,000 distinct CDR3 sequences, with over 20% found just once. Regarding time point: persistent/refractory GD, antithyroid drugs over 5 years with positive TRAb. PBMCs provided the RNA from which the TCR library was made. Specimen: peripheral blood mononuclear cells (PBMCs), collected when the disease was refractory, from a patient treated with antithyroid drugs. The receptor's source is a female donor with Graves disease. The rearrangement uses TRBV7-9 and TRBJ2-7, with D unresolved. Here the CDR3 reads CASSLNSVSYEQYF. In DNA, the CDR3 is TGTGCCAGCAGCTTAAATAGTGTTTCCTACGAGCAGTACTTC.